This note documents a single T cell receptor (beta chain) sequence. Antigen: not known. One end of the junction does not line up with germline, which may come from a read error. It was with 60 Vbeta and 13 Jbeta primers that the PCR ran. The repertoire was sequenced with immunoSEQ multiplex PCR; TCRdb's copy has only in-frame clones and lacks some. This table holds 250,000 to 350,000 clones, around 86% found once. The V gene's germline CDR1 is ENHRY and CDR2 SYGVKD. This CDR3 is 14 amino acids long. The data originate from a study of cytomegalovirus exposure and HLA in healthy donors. Study findings and constraints: There were under 200 TCR beta chains listed as cytomegalovirus-associated.

All donors participated as healthy donors of bone marrow. Sequenced: PBMCs. The chain employs TRBV10-3 and TRBJ2-1, with 8 positions matching TRBD2. The TCR was taken from a man aged 40-49 years in good health and CMV-seropositive. Here the CDR3 reads CATSLAGGWNEQFF. CDR3 coding DNA: TGTGCCACCAGTTTGGCGGGAGGCTGGAATGAGCAGTTCTTC.